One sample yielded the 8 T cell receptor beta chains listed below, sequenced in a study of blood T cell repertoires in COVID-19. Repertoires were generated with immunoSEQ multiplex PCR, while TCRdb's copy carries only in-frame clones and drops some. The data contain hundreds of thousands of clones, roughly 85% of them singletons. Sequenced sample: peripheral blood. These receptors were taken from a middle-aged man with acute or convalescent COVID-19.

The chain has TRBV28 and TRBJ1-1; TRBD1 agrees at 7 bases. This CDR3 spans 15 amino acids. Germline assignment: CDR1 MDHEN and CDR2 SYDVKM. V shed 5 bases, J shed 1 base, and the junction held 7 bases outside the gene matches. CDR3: CASSPRDRPNTEAFF. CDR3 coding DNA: TGTGCCAGCAGTCCACGGGACAGACCGAACACTGAAGCTTTCTTT.

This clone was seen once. CDR3 amino acids: CASSATSTGDNEQFF. The DNA of the CDR3 is TGTGCCAGCTCAGCTACGTCGACAGGGGACAATGAGCAGTTCTTC. The chain couples TRBV18 to TRBJ2-1, with 8 bases that match TRBD1. From germline, CDR1 is KGHSH and CDR2 LQKENI. The junction had 8 bases not matched to a gene; V was cut back by 5 bases and J by 5 bases. The CDR3 contains 15 residues.

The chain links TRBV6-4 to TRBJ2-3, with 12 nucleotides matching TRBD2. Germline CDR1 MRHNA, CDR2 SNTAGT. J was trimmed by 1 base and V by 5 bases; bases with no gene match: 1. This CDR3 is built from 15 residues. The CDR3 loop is CASSWTSGGTDTQYF. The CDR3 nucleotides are TGTGCCAGCAGTTGGACTAGCGGGGGCACAGATACGCAGTATTTT.

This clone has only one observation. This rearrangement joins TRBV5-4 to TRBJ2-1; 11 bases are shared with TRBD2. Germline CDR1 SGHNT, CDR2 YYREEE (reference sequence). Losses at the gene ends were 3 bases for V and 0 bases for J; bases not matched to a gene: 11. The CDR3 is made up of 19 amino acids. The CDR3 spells CASSSPTVTSGDSYNEQFF. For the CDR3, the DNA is TGTGCCAGCAGCTCTCCGACTGTGACTAGCGGGGACTCCTACAATGAGCAGTTCTTC.

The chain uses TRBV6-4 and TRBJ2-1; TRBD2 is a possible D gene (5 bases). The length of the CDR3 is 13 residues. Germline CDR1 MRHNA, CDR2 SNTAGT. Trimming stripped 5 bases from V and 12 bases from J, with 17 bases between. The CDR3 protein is CASSSGNYGGQFF. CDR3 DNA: TGTGCCAGCAGTTCCGGGAACTACGGTGGGCAGTTCTTC.

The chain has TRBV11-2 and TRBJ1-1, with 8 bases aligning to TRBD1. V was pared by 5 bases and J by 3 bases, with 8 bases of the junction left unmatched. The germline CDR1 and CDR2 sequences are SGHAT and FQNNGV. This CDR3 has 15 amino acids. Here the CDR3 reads CASSPLTGVDTEAFF. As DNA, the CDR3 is TGTGCCAGCAGCCCCCTGACAGGGGTTGACACTGAAGCTTTCTTT.

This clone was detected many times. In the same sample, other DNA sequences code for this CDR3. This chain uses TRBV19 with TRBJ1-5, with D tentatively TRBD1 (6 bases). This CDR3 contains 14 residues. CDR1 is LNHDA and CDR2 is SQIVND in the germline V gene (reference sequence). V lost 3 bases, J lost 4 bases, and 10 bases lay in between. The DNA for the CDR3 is TGTGCCAGTAGTATCAGCAGGGGAAATCAGCCCCAGCATTTT. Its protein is CASSISRGNQPQHF.

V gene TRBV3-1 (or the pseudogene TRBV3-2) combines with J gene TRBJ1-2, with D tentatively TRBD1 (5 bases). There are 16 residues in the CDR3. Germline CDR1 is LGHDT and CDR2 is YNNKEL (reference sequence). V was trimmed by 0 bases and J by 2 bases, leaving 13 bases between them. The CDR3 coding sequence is TGTGCCAGCAGCCAAGACCTAAAGGCAGGGAACTATGGCTACACCTTC. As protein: CASSQDLKAGNYGYTF.